This T cell receptor (beta chain) was recovered during a study of Graves' ophthalmopathy and Graves' hyperthyroidism. The sequenced template was RNA, covering the TCR beta CDR3 region. The first-round RT-PCR employed HTBI primers together with the Qiagen OneStep RT-PCR kit. A multiplex PCR was then performed as the second round. Using its own MiXCR run on the multiplex PCR reads, TCRdb lists one record per CDR3 protein. This sample has a few hundred thousand distinct CDR3 sequences, with about 18% found just once. Reliance was placed on clinical symptoms, serum thyroxine, TRAb, thyroid ultrasound and orbital computed tomography for diagnosis. What supplied the PBMCs was more than 7.5 ml of fresh peripheral blood. This clonotype was obtained from an adult woman with stable Graves' hyperthyroidism. What was sequenced was peripheral blood.

This chain's CDR3 is CASSFLAYYEQYF. The CDR3 DNA is TGTGCCAGCAGTTTTCTAGCGTACTACGAGCAGTACTTC. The J gene is TRBJ2-7, the V gene TRBV2; TRBD2 is a possible D gene (6 bases). Germline V gives CDR1 SNHLY, CDR2 FYNNEI. The CDR3 has 13 amino acids. The V gene lost 5 bases and the J gene lost 3 bases, with 11 bases spanning the gap. The full variable domain, with the rest looked up from reference TRBV2 and TRBJ2-7, is EPEVTQTPSHQVTQMGQEVILRCVPISNHLYFYWYRQILGQKVEFLVSFYNNEISEKSEIFDDQFSVERPDGSNFTLKIRSTKLEDSAMYFCASSFLAYYEQYFGPGTRLTVT.